Described below is a single T cell receptor (beta chain) sequence and its context. It may be a read error: a sequence one base away is much more abundant. The source of the sample is a study of molecular identifiers for immune sequencing clone quantification. At the level of the study: Four of five RNA aliquots from around 20,000 or 100,000 naive CD8 T cells were sequenced.

The CDR3 has 13 amino acids. Germline values: CDR1 KGHDR, CDR2 SFDVKD. Naive CD8 T cells underwent sorting with the CD8+CD4-CCR7+CD45RA+ definition. The use of previously described methods and listed TCR primers produced the bulk TCR libraries. MiXCR, run by TCRdb on the PCR reads, gives a single entry per CDR3 protein. The profile shows about 640,000 distinct CDR3 sequences, approximately 20% of them singletons. The rearrangement uses TRBV24-1 and TRBJ1-1; D possibly corresponds to TRBD1 (6 bases). Input material: naive CD8+ T cells from blood, with Jurkat cell RNA spiked in. Subset of the sample: FACS-sorted CD8+CD4-CCR7+CD45RA+ naive T cells. This sequence was found in a human donor in good health. Some libraries in this study had Jurkat cell RNA spiked in. DNA of the CDR3: TGTGCCACCAGTGCAGGGGAGAACACTGAAGCTCTCTTT. It specifies CATSAGENTEALF.